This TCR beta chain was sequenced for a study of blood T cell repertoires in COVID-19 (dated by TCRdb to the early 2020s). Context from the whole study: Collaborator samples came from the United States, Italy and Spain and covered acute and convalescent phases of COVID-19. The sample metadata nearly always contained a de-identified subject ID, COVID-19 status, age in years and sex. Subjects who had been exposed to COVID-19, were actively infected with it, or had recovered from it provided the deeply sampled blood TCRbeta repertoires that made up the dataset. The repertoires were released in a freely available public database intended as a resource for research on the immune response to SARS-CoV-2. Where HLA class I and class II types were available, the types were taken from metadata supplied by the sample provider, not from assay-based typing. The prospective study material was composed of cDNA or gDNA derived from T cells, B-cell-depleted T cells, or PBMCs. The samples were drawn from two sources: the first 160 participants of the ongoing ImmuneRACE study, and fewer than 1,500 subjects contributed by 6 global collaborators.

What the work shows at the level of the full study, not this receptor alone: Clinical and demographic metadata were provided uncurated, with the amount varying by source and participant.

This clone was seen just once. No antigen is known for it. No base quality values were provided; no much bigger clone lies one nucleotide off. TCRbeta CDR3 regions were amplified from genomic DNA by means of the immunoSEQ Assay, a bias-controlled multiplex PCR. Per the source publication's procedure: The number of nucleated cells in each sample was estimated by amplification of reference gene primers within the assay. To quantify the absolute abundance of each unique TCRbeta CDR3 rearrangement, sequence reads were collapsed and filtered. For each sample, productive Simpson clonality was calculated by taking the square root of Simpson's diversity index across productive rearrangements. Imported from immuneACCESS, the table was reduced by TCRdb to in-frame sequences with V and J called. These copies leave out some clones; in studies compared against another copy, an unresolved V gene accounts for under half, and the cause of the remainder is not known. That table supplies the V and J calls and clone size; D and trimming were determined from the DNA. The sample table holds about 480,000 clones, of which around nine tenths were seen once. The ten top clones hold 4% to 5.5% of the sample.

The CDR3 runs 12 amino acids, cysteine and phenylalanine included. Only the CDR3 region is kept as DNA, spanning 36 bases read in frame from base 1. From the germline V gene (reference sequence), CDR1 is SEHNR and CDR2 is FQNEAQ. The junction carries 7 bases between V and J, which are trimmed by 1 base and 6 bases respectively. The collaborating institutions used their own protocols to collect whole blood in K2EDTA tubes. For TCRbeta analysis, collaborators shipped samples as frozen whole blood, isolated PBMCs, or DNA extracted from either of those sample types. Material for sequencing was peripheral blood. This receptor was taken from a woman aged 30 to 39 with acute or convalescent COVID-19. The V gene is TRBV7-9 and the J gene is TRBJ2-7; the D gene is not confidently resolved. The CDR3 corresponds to CASSLGVGEQYF. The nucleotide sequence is TGTGCCAGCAGCTTAGGAGTTGGCGAGCAGTACTTC.